This T cell receptor beta chain was documented in a study of cytomegalovirus exposure and HLA in healthy donors. Whole-study context: The same platform used for the approximately 670 first-cohort repertoires was also used for the 120 or so validation repertoires, as a later analysis reported.

This clone was seen a few times. Its target is unknown. Some clones are missing from TCRdb's copy, which holds only in-frame ones; the method was immunoSEQ multiplex PCR. The data show about 140,000 clones, about nine tenths seen once. Findings and limits, study-wide: Rare TCR sequences predominated, though certain public TCRs were found in many donors. In vitro data verified a few CMV-associated chains as specific for CMV antigens.

The sample comprised PBMCs. The sequence derives from a man younger than 35 in good health and CMV-seronegative.

The DNA of the CDR3 is TGTGCCAGCAACCCTCCCATCGGGGGAGGCAATCAGCCCCAGCATTTT. Translating it yields CASNPPIGGGNQPQHF. V usage is TRBV19 and J usage is TRBJ1-5; the D gene is possibly TRBD1 (5 bases). Germline loops: CDR1 LNHDA, CDR2 SQIVND (reference sequence). The CDR3 sequence is 16 residues long. The ends were cut back, 9 bases at V and 2 bases at J, with 20 bases in the middle.